Listed below are T cell receptor beta chains from one sample, sequenced in a study of vaccination effects on CD4 cells after COVID-19. Sequencing was performed with immunoSEQ multiplex PCR; in TCRdb, only in-frame clones are kept and a portion is missing. The data contain roughly 70,000 clones, roughly 79% of them seen just once; the ten biggest clones take up 0.85% to 1%. Antigen specificity for these receptors is unknown. Material: CD4+ T cells from PBMCs cultured with HCoV-OC43 spike peptides, obtained after COVID-19 vaccination. These receptors were obtained from a human donor who received a COVID-19 vaccine. The CDR3 runs from the conserved cysteine through the conserved F or W. A D gene is named only where the DNA matches it firmly. Size tells how often a clone was seen (once, few, many) or the class of an expanded clone, and some rows leave it out.

clone size | J gene | V gene | D gene | CDR3 DNA | CDR3 protein
NA | TRBJ1-1 | TRBV27 | TRBD1 | TGTGCCAGCAGAGGGACAGCCCACACTGAAGCTTTCTTT | CASRGTAHTEAFF
NA | TRBJ2-3 | TRBV5-1 | NA | TGCGCCAGCAGCTTGCCCGCTTTTAGCGCTACAGATACGCAGTATTTT | CASSLPAFSATDTQYF
NA | TRBJ2-3 | TRBV30 | NA | TGTGCCTGGAATCGGGGGAGCACAGATACGCAGTATTTT | CAWNRGSTDTQYF
NA | TRBJ1-4 | TRBV7-2 | TRBD1 | TGTGCCAGCAGCTTGGACAGGGGGCCAGGAGAAAAACTGTTTTTT | CASSLDRGPGEKLFF
few | TRBJ1-5 | TRBV6-6 | TRBD1 | TGTGCCAGCAGAGCAAACAGGGGGCACCAGCCCCAGCATTTT | CASRANRGHQPQHF
NA | TRBJ1-2 | TRBV5-1 | TRBD1 | TGCGCCAGCAGCTTGGACAGGGGGAACTATGGCTACACCTTC | CASSLDRGNYGYTF
once | TRBJ1-5 | TRBV19 | NA | TGTGCCAGTAGTGATGACAGGATTACCTCCTATAGCAATCAGCCCCAGCATTTT | CASSDDRITSYSNQPQHF
NA | TRBJ1-3 | TRBV6-1 | NA | TGTGCCAGCAGTGAATCGGATCGACGCCCCTCTGGAAACACCATATATTTT | CASSESDRRPSGNTIYF
NA | TRBJ2-2 | TRBV5-1 | NA | TGCGCCAGCAGCTTGACCGGGACAAGGAGCACCGGGGAGCTGTTTTTT | CASSLTGTRSTGELFF
once | TRBJ1-1 | TRBV5-1 | NA | TGCGCCAGCAGCCTGGGGTCGACTCAAAACACTGAAGCTTTCTTT | CASSLGSTQNTEAFF
NA | TRBJ1-5 | TRBV4-3 | NA | TGCGCCAGCAGCCAAGAGATCGGGTTTAGCAATCAGCCCCAGCATTTT | CASSQEIGFSNQPQHF
once | TRBJ1-4 | TRBV29-1 | NA | TGCAGCGTTGGAATGGAATTTAATGAAAAACTGTTTTTT | CSVGMEFNEKLFF
NA | TRBJ1-5 | TRBV6-6 | NA | TGTGCCAGCAGTTACTCGTCCCAATTAATCAATCAGCCCCAGCATTTT | CASSYSSQLINQPQHF
once | TRBJ1-5 | TRBV3-1/TRBV3-2 | TRBD1 | TGTGCCAGCAGCCAAGGGACAGGATATAGCAATCAGCCCCAGCATTTT | CASSQGTGYSNQPQHF
NA | TRBJ2-1 | TRBV25-1 | NA | TGTGCCAGCAGTAGGGGGGTGGGTGAGCAGTTCTTC | CASSRGVGEQFF
NA | TRBJ1-3 | TRBV11-2 | NA | TGTGCCAGCAGGGCTACAGGGTTGAACACCATATATTTT | CASRATGLNTIYF
NA | TRBJ1-1 | TRBV15 | NA | TGTGCCACCAGCAGAGATCCGGACAGTTACACTGAAGCTTTCTTT | CATSRDPDSYTEAFF
NA | TRBJ2-3 | TRBV5-8 | TRBD1 | TGTGCCAGCAGCTTGTATGGACAGGGAACCGATACGCAGTATTTT | CASSLYGQGTDTQYF
NA | TRBJ2-5 | TRBV2 | NA | TGTGCCAGCAGTGCGCAGCTGACAAAACAAGAGACCCAGTACTTC | CASSAQLTKQETQYF
few | TRBJ1-3 | TRBV25-1 | NA | TGTGCCGGGCGCATGGGCGGGATTTGTAGAGGCTCCGGAAACACCATATATTTT | CAGRMGGICRGSGNTIYF
few | TRBJ1-6 | TRBV12-3/TRBV12-4 | NA | TGTGCCAGCACCCAAAATTCACCCCTCCACTTT | CASTQNSPLHF
few | TRBJ2-1 | TRBV14 | NA | TGTGCCAGCAGCCAATTGGACAGCAATGAGCAGTTCTTC | CASSQLDSNEQFF
once | TRBJ2-2 | TRBV5-1 | TRBD2 | TGCGCCAGCAGCCCCTTACTAGCGGGGGGCACCGGGGAGCTGTTTTTT | CASSPLLAGGTGELFF
few | TRBJ1-1 | TRBV6-1 | NA | TGTGCCAGCAGTGAACGACGGAGCACTGAAGCTTTCTTT | CASSERRSTEAFF
NA | TRBJ1-1 | TRBV5-1 | NA | TGCGCCAGCAGCCCCCGGCCCGGGGGTTCGGACACTGAAGCTTTCTTT | CASSPRPGGSDTEAFF
NA | TRBJ2-5 | TRBV7-3 | TRBD2 | TGTGCCAGCAGCTTGGCGGGGAGGGGAGAGACCCAGTACTTC | CASSLAGRGETQYF
NA | TRBJ1-5 | TRBV15 | NA | TGTGCCACCAGCAGAGTGGACACCCTTTATCAGCCCCAGCATTTT | CATSRVDTLYQPQHF
NA | TRBJ1-6 | TRBV7-9 | NA | TGTGCCAGCACTAAGACGGTTGGGGGACGTAGATTATCACCCCTCCACTTT | CASTKTVGGRRLSPLHF
NA | TRBJ1-1 | TRBV3-1/TRBV3-2 | TRBD1 | TGTGCCAGCAGGGACAGGGTGGTGAACACTGAAGCTTTCTTT | CASRDRVVNTEAFF
NA | TRBJ1-6 | TRBV10-3 | NA | TGTGCCATCAGTGCCAGGCAGGAGGATTCACCCCTCCACTTT | CAISARQEDSPLHF
medium-sized | TRBJ2-1 | TRBV7-3 | NA | TGTGCCAGCAGCCAAGGCTCCTCCTACAATGAGCAGTTCTTC | CASSQGSSYNEQFF
NA | TRBJ2-3 | TRBV5-1 | TRBD2 | TGCGCCAGCAGCTTGGCGCCTAGCGGGGACCCCACAGATACGCAGTATTTT | CASSLAPSGDPTDTQYF
NA | TRBJ2-3 | TRBV30 | NA | TGTGCCTGGAGTGTAGGCAGGGATGCAGATACGCAGTATTTT | CAWSVGRDADTQYF
NA | TRBJ1-5 | TRBV24-1 | NA | TGTGCCACCAGTCGCGGGACTGACAATCAGCCCCAGCATTTT | CATSRGTDNQPQHF
NA | TRBJ1-1 | TRBV18 | NA | TGTGCCAGCTCACCCCTGGGGAACACTGAAGCTTTCTTT | CASSPLGNTEAFF
NA | TRBJ1-1 | TRBV19 | NA | TGTGCCAGTAGTATGTCAGGTGGCACTGAAGCTTTCTTT | CASSMSGGTEAFF
NA | TRBJ2-6 | TRBV19 | TRBD1 | TGTGCCACTAAAAGGACGACAGGGGTATCTTCTGGGGCCAACGTCCTGACTTTC | CATKRTTGVSSGANVLTF
NA | TRBJ2-2 | TRBV30 | TRBD1 | TGTGCCTGGAGTGAGGGGGCTGGGTTCGGGGAGCTGTTTTTT | CAWSEGAGFGELFF
few | TRBJ2-5 | TRBV2 | TRBD2 | TGTGCCACCAAAAATGGACTAGCAAAAGAGACCCAGTACTTC | CATKNGLAKETQYF